A selection of T cell receptor beta chains follows, all from one sample in a study of shared clonotypes between healthy human individuals. Generated by immunoSEQ multiplex PCR, the TCRdb table keeps only in-frame clones and is missing some. Of about 1.1 million clones listed, roughly 80% are singletons. Sequencing was carried out using memory CD4+ T cells from PBMCs. The receptors stem from a young man in good health. Some clones in this sample may be carry-over from other donors' samples. Each CDR3 is given with its conserved first and last residue. A D gene is named only where the DNA matches it firmly. Some rows have no size entry. The others give once, few or many, or a class for an expanded clone.

j_call clone_size v_call d_call cdr3_length cdr3_aa cdr3_nt
TRBJ2-3 - TRBV29-1 - 16 CSVDSRNRGGTDTQYF TGCAGCGTTGACTCCCGAAATCGAGGAGGCACAGATACGCAGTATTTT
TRBJ2-3 few TRBV6-1 TRBD1 14 CASLKGQRTDTQYF TGTGCCAGCTTAAAGGGACAGCGAACAGATACGCAGTATTTT
TRBJ2-7 - TRBV11-2 - 15 CASSLVTVGSYEQYF TGTGCCAGCAGCTTAGTCACAGTGGGATCCTACGAGCAGTACTTC
TRBJ1-5 - TRBV7-8 - 15 CASSLEGQSFQPQHF TGTGCCAGCAGCTTAGAAGGACAGAGCTTTCAGCCCCAGCATTTT
TRBJ1-5 - TRBV2 - 14 CASSQQGWGQPQHF TGTGCCAGCAGCCAACAGGGCTGGGGTCAGCCCCAGCATTTT
TRBJ2-2 few TRBV5-1 - 14 CASSLLENTGELFF TGCGCCAGCAGCCTACTAGAGAACACCGGGGAGCTGTTTTTT
TRBJ1-2 - TRBV4-3 TRBD1 16 CASSSLFQGAEGGYTF TGCGCCAGCAGCTCGCTTTTTCAGGGGGCAGAGGGTGGCTACACCTTC
TRBJ1-5 - TRBV27 - 15 CASSEAVRSNQPQHF TGTGCCAGCAGTGAGGCAGTTCGTAGCAATCAGCCCCAGCATTTT
TRBJ2-1 - TRBV27 TRBD1 15 CASSFRTGRGNEQFF TGTGCCAGCAGTTTTCGGACAGGGCGAGGAAATGAGCAGTTCTTC
TRBJ2-2 - TRBV7-2 - 17 CASSLSIAFANTGELFF TGTGCCAGCAGCTTATCCATAGCCTTTGCGAACACCGGGGAGCTGTTTTTT
TRBJ2-3 - TRBV6-6 TRBD2 15 CASSYSAGEADTQYF TGTGCCAGCAGTTACTCAGCGGGAGAGGCAGATACGCAGTATTTT